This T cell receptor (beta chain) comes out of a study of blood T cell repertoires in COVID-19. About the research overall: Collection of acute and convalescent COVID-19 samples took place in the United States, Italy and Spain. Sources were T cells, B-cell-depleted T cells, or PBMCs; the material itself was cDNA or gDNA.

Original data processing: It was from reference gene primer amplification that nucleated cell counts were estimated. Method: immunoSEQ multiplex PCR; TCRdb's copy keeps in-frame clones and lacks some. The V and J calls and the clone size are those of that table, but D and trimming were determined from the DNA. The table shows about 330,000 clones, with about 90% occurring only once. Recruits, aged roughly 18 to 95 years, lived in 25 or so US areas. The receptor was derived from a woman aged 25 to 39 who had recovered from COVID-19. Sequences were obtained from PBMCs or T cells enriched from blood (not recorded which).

The CDR3 DNA reads TGTGCCAGCAGTGAAGGTTTTTTCAGGCCAGGTTGGAACTATGGCTACACCTTC. It encodes CASSEGFFRPGWNYGYTF. The J gene is TRBJ1-2, the V gene TRBV6-1; no clear D. The V end lost 1 base, the J end lost 2 bases, and 20 bases lay between the germline ends. The CDR3 spans 18 residues. In germline, CDR1 is MNHNS, CDR2 SASEGT.